A single sample is the source of the 15 T cell receptor beta chains below, sequenced in a study of blood T cell repertoires in COVID-19. The repertoire was sequenced with immunoSEQ multiplex PCR; TCRdb's copy has only in-frame clones and lacks some. Among about 110,000 clones listed, 70% to 90% were seen once. The sample was peripheral blood. The receptors were gathered from a human donor in a cohort sampled during active COVID-19.

The chain has TRBV9 and TRBJ2-7; TRBD1 is a possible D gene (5 bases). Trimming pared 0 bases from V and 4 bases from J, leaving 11 bases between. CDR1 is SGDLS and CDR2 is YYNGEE in the germline V gene. The CDR3 runs to 14 residues. Here the CDR3 DNA reads TGTGCCAGCAGCGTAGGGGGCACCCCTTACGAGCAGTACTTC. Translated, it gives CASSVGGTPYEQYF.

Points on this clone: Relative to the germline gene, one junction end is altered; a read error may explain this. The V gene is TRBV11-2, the J gene TRBJ1-1; TRBD1 matches 9 bases. CDR3 length: 12 residues. CDR1 SGHAT and CDR2 FQNNGV come from the germline V gene. CDR3 bases: TGTGCCAGCAGCATAGACAGGGGGTCGACTTTCTTT. Encoded protein: CASSIDRGSTFF. The whole variable domain, filled in from reference TRBV11-2 and TRBJ1-1, reads EAGVAQSPRYKIIEKRQSVAFWCNPISGHATLYWYQQILGQGPKLLIQFQNNGVVDDSQLPKDRFSAERLKGVDSTLKIQPAKLEDSAVYLCASSIDRGSTFFGQGTRLTVV.

V is TRBV9 and J is TRBJ1-5, with D perhaps TRBD1 (5 bases). CDR1 SGDLS and CDR2 YYNGEE come from the germline V gene. The CDR3 covers 13 residues. V was cut by 5 bases and J by 2 bases, with 8 bases left in between. In DNA, the CDR3 is TGTGCCAGCAGTCCGACAGGCAATCAGCCCCAGCATTTT. This sequence encodes CASSPTGNQPQHF. Full variable domain (remainder filled in from reference TRBV9 and TRBJ1-5): DSGVTQTPKHLITATGQRVTLRCSPRSGDLSVYWYQQSLDQGLQFLIQYYNGEERAKGNILERFSAQQFPDLHSELNLSSLELGDSALYFCASSPTGNQPQHFGDGTRLSIL.

The genes are TRBV11-2 and TRBJ1-4; D gene ambiguous. CDR3 length: 13 residues. CDR1 SGHAT and CDR2 FQNNGV come from the germline V gene. The V and J ends lost 1 base and 8 bases respectively, with 8 bases between them. The CDR3 DNA sequence: TGTGCCAGCAGCTTAGGCGGGGTAGAAAAACTGTTTTTT. This encodes CASSLGGVEKLFF.

The chain combines TRBV7-2 with TRBJ2-2; 13 positions match TRBD2. CDR3 size: 18 residues. Trimming removed 4 bases from V and 2 bases from J; junction bases left unmatched: 7. Germline V gene sequence: CDR1 SGHTA, CDR2 FQGNSA. The CDR3 DNA sequence: TGTGCCAGCAGCTCCCTACTAGCGGGAGGGTTCAACACCGGGGAGCTGTTTTTT. This sequence encodes CASSSLLAGGFNTGELFF. Full variable domain (outside the CDR3, taken from reference TRBV7-2 and TRBJ2-2): GAGVSQSPSNKVTEKGKDVELRCDPISGHTALYWYRQSLGQGLEFLIYFQGNSAPDKSGLPSDRFSAERTGGSVSTLTIQRTQQEDSAVYLCASSSLLAGGFNTGELFFGEGSRLTVL.

The chain recombines TRBV7-6 with TRBJ2-7, with D perhaps matching TRBD1 (6 bases). Trimming took off 5 bases at V and 2 bases at J, with 16 bases between the two ends. There are 15 residues in the CDR3. Germline lookup yields CDR1 SGHVS and CDR2 FNYEAQ. The CDR3 DNA is TGTGCCAGCAGCCGGACATCGACAGGCACCTACGAGCAGTACTTC. Translated, it gives CASSRTSTGTYEQYF.

The chain combines TRBV6-2 or TRBV6-3 with TRBJ1-5; the match to TRBD1 covers 7 bases. The trim removed 4 bases at V and 3 bases at J, leaving 3 bases unmatched. CDR1 and CDR2 (germline): MNHEY, SVGEGT. The CDR3 is 14 amino acids. Here the CDR3 DNA reads TGTGCCAGCAGTTGGGACAGCCACAATCAGCCCCAGCATTTT. Translated: CASSWDSHNQPQHF.

This clone has only a few counts. The V gene is TRBV6-5, the J gene TRBJ2-3; tentative D call: TRBD1 (5 bases). The CDR3 covers 14 residues. V lost 7 bases and J lost 2, with 13 bases in between. From germline, CDR1 is MNHEY and CDR2 SVGAGI. CDR3 sequence reads: CASNRGRATDTQYF. In DNA form, the CDR3 reads TGTGCCAGCAACCGTGGCAGGGCCACAGATACGCAGTATTTT.

The J gene is TRBJ1-2, the V gene TRBV27; D is possibly TRBD1 (5 bases). The CDR3 length is 16 residues. Germline loops: CDR1 MNHEY, CDR2 SMNVEV (reference sequence). Trimming left V 2 bases short and J 8 bases short, with 21 bases between. The CDR3 sequence is CASSLAPMAARVGYTF. DNA of the CDR3: TGTGCCAGCAGTTTAGCCCCAATGGCGGCCAGGGTGGGCTACACCTTC.

This chain links TRBV2 with TRBJ1-2, with 9 nucleotides matching TRBD1. This CDR3 contains 15 residues. V trimming: 8 bases; J trimming: 6 bases; junction bases outside the gene matches: 13. Germline loops: CDR1 SNHLY, CDR2 FYNNEI. The CDR3 sequence: CASRSPGTGIHGYTF. The CDR3 region has the DNA TGTGCCAGCCGAAGTCCCGGGACAGGGATCCATGGCTACACCTTC.

The V gene is TRBV7-3, the J gene TRBJ1-1; D possibly corresponds to TRBD1 (6 bases). The germline CDR1 and CDR2 sequences are SGHTA and FQGTGA. Trimming stripped 3 bases from V and 3 bases from J, with 8 bases between. This CDR3 is 13 amino acids long. This CDR3 reads CASSFGGYTEAFF. CDR3 nucleotide sequence: TGTGCCAGCAGCTTTGGGGGCTACACTGAAGCTTTCTTT.

The chain is built from TRBV4-3 and TRBJ2-1, with D perhaps TRBD1 (6 bases). Germline V CDR1 and CDR2: LGHNA, YSLEER. Trimming stripped 4 bases from V and 0 bases from J, with 13 bases between. There are 16 residues in the CDR3. CDR3 DNA sequence: TGCGCCAGCAGCCGAGCCCAGACAGGCTCCTACAATGAGCAGTTCTTC. Protein sequence: CASSRAQTGSYNEQFF.

CDR3 sequence: CASSPPGTANNSPLHF. The CDR3 coding sequence is TGTGCCAGCTCACCTCCCGGGACAGCGAATAATTCACCCCTCCACTTT. The chain couples TRBV18 to TRBJ1-6; 7 bases map to TRBD1. The CDR3 extends over 16 amino acids. Looked up from germline, CDR1 is KGHSH and CDR2 is LQKENI. Trimming at V came to 3 bases and at J to 5 bases, leaving 7 bases not matched to a gene.

V and J are TRBV19 and TRBJ1-2; D gene unclear. This CDR3 contains 13 residues. Germline CDR1 reads LNHDA; CDR2 reads SQIVND (reference sequence). With 6 bases removed from V and 9 bases from J, the gap between germline ends came to 17 bases. CDR3 region: CASSLPSGSRYTF. The CDR3 DNA is TGTGCCAGTAGCCTACCCTCTGGTTCCCGCTACACCTTC.

V gene TRBV19 combines with J gene TRBJ1-5; 9 bases align to TRBD1. The CDR3 covers 15 residues. From germline, CDR1 is LNHDA and CDR2 SQIVND (reference sequence). With 5 bases clipped from V and 3 bases from J, the junction kept 5 bases outside the gene matches. The CDR3 DNA is TGTGCCAGTAGTTCCGGGACAGGGCACAATCAGCCCCAGCATTTT. Translating it yields CASSSGTGHNQPQHF.